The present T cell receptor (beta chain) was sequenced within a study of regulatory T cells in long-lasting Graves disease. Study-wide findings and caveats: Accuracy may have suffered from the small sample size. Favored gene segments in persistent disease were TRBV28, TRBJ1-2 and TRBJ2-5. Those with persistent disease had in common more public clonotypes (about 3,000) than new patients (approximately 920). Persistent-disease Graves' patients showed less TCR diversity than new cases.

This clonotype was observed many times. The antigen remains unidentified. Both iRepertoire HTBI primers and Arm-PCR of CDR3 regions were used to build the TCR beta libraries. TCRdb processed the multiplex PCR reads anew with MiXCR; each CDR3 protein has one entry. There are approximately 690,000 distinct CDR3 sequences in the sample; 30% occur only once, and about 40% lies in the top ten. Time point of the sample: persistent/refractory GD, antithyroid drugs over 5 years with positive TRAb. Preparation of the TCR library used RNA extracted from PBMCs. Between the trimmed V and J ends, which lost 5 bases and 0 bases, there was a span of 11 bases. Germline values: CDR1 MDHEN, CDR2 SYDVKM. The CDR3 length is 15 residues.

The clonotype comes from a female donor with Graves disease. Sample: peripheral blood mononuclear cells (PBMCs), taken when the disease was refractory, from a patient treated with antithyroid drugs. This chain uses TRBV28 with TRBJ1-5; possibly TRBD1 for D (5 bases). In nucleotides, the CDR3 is TGTGCCAGCAGTCCCCGACAGATTAGCAATCAGCCCCAGCATTTT. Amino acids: CASSPRQISNQPQHF.